The sequence of this T cell receptor (beta chain) was determined in a study of cytomegalovirus exposure and HLA in healthy donors. Both 60 Vbeta primers and 13 Jbeta primers went into the PCR. The method was immunoSEQ multiplex PCR; TCRdb's version includes in-frame clones alone and lacks a portion of them. The sample lists 130,000 or so clones, 78% occurring once. V dropped 4 bases and J dropped 3 bases, with 16 bases sitting between them. Per germline, CDR1 SGDLS and CDR2 YYNGEE. CDR3 length: 15 residues. Sequencing was done on a sample of PBMCs. The V gene is TRBV9, the J gene TRBJ1-1, with D possibly TRBD1 on 6 matching bases. The TCR was taken from a woman aged 18 to 35 in good health and CMV-seronegative. CDR3 in amino acids: CASSTYRAGDTEAFF. As DNA, the CDR3 is TGTGCCAGCAGCACTTACAGGGCCGGGGACACTGAAGCTTTCTTT. Variable domain in full (rest from reference TRBV9 and TRBJ1-1): DSGVTQTPKHLITATGQRVTLRCSPRSGDLSVYWYQQSLDQGLQFLIQYYNGEERAKGNILERFSAQQFPDLHSELNLSSLELGDSALYFCASSTYRAGDTEAFFGQGTRLTVV.